This is a list of T cell receptor beta chains from one sample in a study of shared clonotypes between healthy human individuals. Using immunoSEQ multiplex PCR, the repertoire was profiled, and TCRdb retains in-frame clones only, with some absent. The data contain around 2.5 million clones, roughly 93% of them singletons. The sequenced material came from naive CD4+ T cells from PBMCs. These receptors originate from a man between 18 and 29 years old in good health. Some clones in this sample may be carry-over from other donors' samples. The CDR3 runs from the conserved cysteine through the conserved F or W. D genes are given only for firm matches. Some rows mark clone size as missing; the rest say once, few, many or name a class of expanded clone.

abundance	v_gene	j_gene	d_gene	CDR3aa	CDR3nt
.	TRBV4-1	TRBJ1-1	.	CASSQDGKITEAFF	TGCGCCAGCAGCCAAGACGGGAAGATCACTGAAGCTTTCTTT
.	TRBV4-3	TRBJ2-3	TRBD2	CASSQHGASGVQDTQYF	TGCGCCAGCAGCCAGCATGGGGCTAGCGGAGTGCAAGATACGCAGTATTTT
.	TRBV2	TRBJ1-4	TRBD1	CATRQGAYEKLFF	TGTGCCACAAGACAGGGGGCGTATGAAAAACTGTTTTTT
.	TRBV28	TRBJ2-3	TRBD2	CASYSGTTQYF	TGTGCCAGTTATAGCGGGACTACGCAGTATTTT
.	TRBV5-1	TRBJ2-1	TRBD1	CASSQIPGQGYNEQFF	TGCGCCAGCAGCCAAATCCCGGGACAGGGCTACAATGAGCAGTTCTTC
.	TRBV11-3	TRBJ2-7	TRBD2	CASSLGLAGGRDEQYF	TGTGCCAGCAGCTTGGGACTAGCGGGAGGGCGGGACGAGCAGTACTTC
.	TRBV28	TRBJ1-5	.	CASSFPYQPQHF	TGTGCCAGCAGTTTCCCCTATCAGCCCCAGCATTTT
.	TRBV28	TRBJ2-7	.	CASSSGSRRGEQYF	TGTGCCAGCAGTTCAGGATCTCGGCGGGGCGAGCAGTACTTC
.	TRBV19	TRBJ1-2	.	CASSTGVTYGYTF	TGTGCCAGTAGTACAGGGGTCACGTATGGCTACACCTTC
.	TRBV5-1	TRBJ2-5	TRBD2	CASSPGTSGRAFMLETQYF	TGCGCCAGCAGCCCGGGGACTAGCGGGAGGGCCTTCATGCTGGAGACCCAGTACTTC
.	TRBV15	TRBJ1-2	.	CATSRDVGVGYTF	TGTGCCACCAGCAGAGATGTGGGGGTTGGCTACACCTTC
.	TRBV4-2	TRBJ1-3	.	CASSQEDRGNTIYF	TGTGCCAGCAGCCAAGAGGACAGAGGAAACACCATATATTTT
.	TRBV5-4	TRBJ2-7	.	CASSLGHPVGTYEQYF	TGTGCCAGCAGCCTGGGACACCCGGTCGGAACCTACGAGCAGTACTTC
once	TRBV10-1	TRBJ2-7	TRBD1	CASSRQGVGEQYF	TGCGCCAGCAGTCGACAGGGCGTGGGCGAGCAGTACTTC
few	TRBV18	TRBJ1-2	.	CASSPNRHGSTYGYTF	TGTGCCAGCTCACCTAACCGACACGGGAGCACGTATGGCTACACCTTC
.	TRBV11-2	TRBJ2-1	.	CASSLPYNEQFF	TGTGCCAGCAGCTTACCCTACAATGAGCAGTTCTTC
.	TRBV7-3	TRBJ2-5	.	CASSLWVGGETQYF	TGTGCCAGCAGCTTATGGGTAGGGGGAGAGACCCAGTACTTC
.	TRBV7-2	TRBJ1-5	.	CASTGGWGTQPQHF	TGTGCCAGCACCGGGGGTTGGGGGACCCAGCCCCAGCATTTT
.	TRBV5-1	TRBJ1-4	.	CASSPIPGANEKLFF	TGCGCCAGCAGCCCTATCCCGGGGGCTAATGAAAAACTGTTTTTT
.	TRBV28	TRBJ2-7	.	CASRETGTPAYEQYF	TGTGCCAGCAGAGAGACCGGGACACCCGCCTACGAGCAGTACTTC
once	TRBV5-1	TRBJ2-5	.	CASSLGQGAGETQYF	TGCGCCAGCAGCTTGGGCCAGGGCGCGGGTGAGACCCAGTACTTC
.	TRBV12-5	TRBJ2-1	TRBD2	CASGLTGASGRTNLQGEQFF	TGTGCTAGTGGTTTGACCGGGGCTAGCGGGAGGACTAACCTTCAGGGCGAGCAGTTCTTC
.	TRBV5-4	TRBJ2-1	TRBD1	CASSLSDRGLYNEQFF	TGTGCCAGCAGCTTGTCTGACAGGGGTCTATACAATGAGCAGTTCTTC
.	TRBV6-5	TRBJ2-7	.	CASSPDRYKQYF	TGTGCCAGCAGTCCCGACAGGTACAAGCAGTACTTC
once	TRBV4-3	TRBJ1-2	TRBD1	CASSQLRDRGIRIYGYTF	TGCGCCAGCAGCCAACTACGGGACAGGGGAATCCGAATCTATGGCTACACCTTC
.	TRBV5-4	TRBJ2-5	.	CASSLVGRPETQYF	TGTGCCAGCAGCTTGGTGGGGAGGCCAGAGACCCAGTACTTC
.	TRBV5-1	TRBJ1-2	.	CASSLSGAGAVVYGYTF	TGCGCCAGCAGCTTGTCGGGGGCGGGAGCGGTTGTCTATGGCTACACCTTC
.	TRBV28	TRBJ1-2	.	CASSLAGASYTF	TGTGCCAGCAGTTTAGCAGGAGCAAGCTACACCTTC